The 10 T cell receptor beta chains below come from one sample, sequenced in a study of cytomegalovirus exposure and HLA in healthy donors. In the PCR, 60 Vbeta and 13 Jbeta primers were used. Using immunoSEQ multiplex PCR, the repertoire was profiled, and TCRdb retains in-frame clones only, with some absent. This table has approximately 110,000 clones, roughly 68% appearing once. The specimen sequenced was PBMCs. The receptors stem from a woman aged 50 to 60 in good health and CMV-seropositive.

This chain joins TRBV2 and TRBJ2-1, with TRBD1 as a possible D gene (5 bases). The length of the CDR3 is 12 residues. Germline V gives CDR1 SNHLY, CDR2 FYNNEI. V shed 6 bases and J shed 6 bases, with 9 bases lying between them. The CDR3 here is CASRQVPNEQFF. CDR3 sequence (DNA): TGTGCCAGCAGACAGGTCCCCAATGAGCAGTTCTTC.

The chain combines TRBV2 with TRBJ2-1; maybe TRBD1 (6 bases). The germline CDR1 and CDR2 sequences are SNHLY and FYNNEI. This CDR3 has 15 residues. V was clipped by 5 bases and J by 4 bases, with 15 bases between them. CDR3: CASSNTGLGYNEQFF. CDR3 DNA: TGTGCCAGCAGTAACACAGGGCTGGGGTACAATGAGCAGTTCTTC.

With regard to this clone: The sample contains more than one DNA sequence encoding this CDR3. The V and J genes are TRBV4-1 and TRBJ1-4; weak D call: TRBD1 (6 bases). This CDR3 has 15 amino acids. V was clipped by 4 bases and J by 5 bases, with 14 bases between them. The germline gives CDR1 MGHRA, CDR2 YSYEKL. DNA of the CDR3: TGCGCCAGCAGCCTAACGGGGGGCACCAATGAAAAACTGTTTTTT. Residues: CASSLTGGTNEKLFF.

The J gene is TRBJ2-5, the V gene TRBV9; possibly TRBD1 for D (6 bases). The DNA end favors TRBJ2-7, so the J call may be wrong. The CDR3 extends over 14 amino acids. CDR1 and CDR2 from the germline V gene are SGDLS and YYNGEE. In nucleotides, the CDR3 is TGTGCCAGCAGCGTGAAGGACAGCCTCTACGAGCAGTACTTC. Amino acids: CASSVKDSLYEQYF.

The rearrangement joins TRBV19 to TRBJ1-2; D unclear. There are 13 residues in the CDR3. Trimming removed 4 bases at V and 3 bases at J, with 9 bases between. Germline CDR1 and CDR2: LNHDA and SQIVND (reference sequence). The CDR3 loop is CASSTGNYYGYTF. The CDR3 DNA reads as TGTGCCAGTAGTACCGGGAATTACTATGGCTACACCTTC.

The V and J genes are TRBV2 and TRBJ2-7; unclear D gene. Germline V lookup: CDR1 SNHLY, CDR2 FYNNEI. This CDR3 has 14 residues. V was clipped by 1 base and J by 3 bases, with 10 bases between them. For the CDR3, the DNA is TGTGCCAGCAGTGAAGGCCGAGGTCTCTACGAGCAGTACTTC. Translated, it gives CASSEGRGLYEQYF.

The rearrangement links TRBV5-5 to TRBJ1-1, with D hard to call. Trimming stripped 6 bases from V and 4 bases from J, with 19 bases between. The germline CDR1 and CDR2 sequences are SGHKS and YYEKEE (reference sequence). The CDR3 spans 15 residues. The CDR3 loop reads CASTIRGGGGTEAFF. CDR3 DNA sequence: TGTGCCAGCACCATACGGGGAGGCGGTGGCACTGAAGCTTTCTTT.

The chain has TRBV6-4 and TRBJ1-1; no definite D call. CDR1 and CDR2 (germline): MRHNA, SNTAGT. The V end lost 4 bases, the J end lost 4 bases, and 10 bases lay between the germline ends. The CDR3 has 13 residues. CDR3 DNA sequence: TGTGCCAGCAGTGCAACTTGGGCCACTGAAGCTTTCTTT. This codes for CASSATWATEAFF.

V usage is TRBV5-1 and J usage is TRBJ2-5; 7 bases align to TRBD1. The CDR3 loop spans 15 amino acids. Germline values: CDR1 SGHRS, CDR2 YFSETQ. Trimming at V came to 4 bases and at J to 3 bases, leaving 9 bases not matched to a gene. The CDR3 bases are TGCGCCAGCAGCCTGGGGACAGCGGATAAAGAGACCCAGTACTTC. Translating gives CASSLGTADKETQYF.

This clone appeared a few times. The chain recombines TRBV4-3 with TRBJ2-7; 7 bases are shared with TRBD2. The trim removed 4 bases at V and 6 bases at J, leaving 6 bases unmatched. From germline, CDR1 is LGHNA and CDR2 YSLEER. The length of the CDR3 is 13 residues. DNA for the CDR3: TGCGCCAGCAGCCTTTTCCGCGGGGGCGAGCAGTACTTC. Residues: CASSLFRGGEQYF.